Listed here are 17 T cell receptor beta chains from one sample, sequenced in a study of CD8 T cells in ankylosing spondylitis. TCRdb re-analysed the 5' RACE reads in MiXCR, keeping a single row per CDR3 protein. The table records about 300,000 distinct CDR3 sequences, about 20% of them present only once. The material sequenced was blood, either unsorted or a sorted T cell fraction (not recorded which). The origin of the receptors is a female donor with ankylosing spondylitis or in good health (not recorded which).

The V call is TRBV25-1, the J call TRBJ2-5; D could derive from TRBD1 or TRBD2 (6 bases each). This CDR3 region has 14 residues. V shed 6 bases and J shed 5 bases, with 16 bases lying between them. Germline V gives CDR1 MGHDK, CDR2 SYGVNS. The CDR3 reads CASSQGGPRETQYF. For the CDR3, the DNA is TGTGCCAGCAGCCAAGGGGGGCCGAGGGAGACCCAGTACTTC.

The chain has TRBV6-2 or TRBV6-3 and TRBJ2-4; TRBD1 matches at 8 bases. Germline V CDR1 and CDR2: MNHEY, SVGEGT. V lost 2 bases and J lost 9; bases outside the gene matches: 21. This CDR3 has 19 amino acids. The CDR3 protein is CASSYLTSDRAANLAIQYF. The CDR3 DNA is TGTGCCAGCAGTTACCTCACATCGGACAGGGCCGCCAATCTCGCCATTCAGTACTTC.

The sample holds many counts of this clonotype. Here the CDR3 DNA reads TGTGCCAGCAGCTTGGTCCGCGATGAGCAGTTCTTC. Its translation is CASSLVRDEQFF. The V gene is TRBV7-9, the J gene TRBJ2-1, with unresolved D. V lost 3 bases and J lost 8, with 8 bases in between. The V gene's germline CDR1 is SEHNR and CDR2 FQNEAQ (reference sequence). This CDR3 has 12 residues.

The gene calls are TRBV12-3 or TRBV12-4 and TRBJ2-1; D perhaps matches TRBD1 (6 bases). The CDR3 spans 13 residues. V was pared by 6 bases and J by 9 bases, with 15 bases between. The CDR3 loop reads CASSLLRGSEQFF. The CDR3, as DNA: TGTGCCAGCAGCCTACTTAGGGGGAGTGAGCAGTTCTTC.

V gene TRBV6-1 combines with J gene TRBJ2-7; no firm D call. Germline assignment: CDR1 MNHNS and CDR2 SASEGT. V was trimmed by 11 bases and J by 3 bases, leaving 2 bases between them. There are 8 residues in the CDR3. CDR3 loop: CAGYEQYF. In nucleotides, the CDR3 is TGTGCCGGCTACGAGCAGTACTTC.

This clonotype was seen a handful of times. V usage is TRBV20-1 and J usage is TRBJ2-1; D uncertain. Germline V lookup: CDR1 DFQATT, CDR2 SNEGSKA (reference sequence). This CDR3 spans 14 amino acids. Trimming removed 3 bases at V and 7 bases at J, with 16 bases between. The CDR3 DNA is TGCAGTGCTAGGCAAAGGGCATCAGTTAATGAGCAGTTCTTC. This translates into CSARQRASVNEQFF.

This rearrangement joins TRBV18 to TRBJ2-1; D is possibly TRBD2 (5 bases). Germline CDR1 is KGHSH and CDR2 is LQKENI. This CDR3 spans 15 amino acids. V dropped 4 bases and J dropped 5 bases, with 15 bases sitting between them. The CDR3 DNA reads as TGTGCCAGCTCACTGCGACGGGCACTAGACAATGAGCAGTTCTTC. Amino acids: CASSLRRALDNEQFF.

This sequence joins TRBV5-1 and TRBJ2-2; D gene uncertain. CDR1 is SGHRS and CDR2 is YFSETQ in the germline V gene. The CDR3 is 13 amino acids. Trimming stripped 4 bases from V and 7 bases from J, with 11 bases between. The CDR3 loop is CASSVDGDGELFF. In DNA form, the CDR3 reads TGCGCCAGCAGCGTAGACGGAGACGGGGAGCTGTTTTTT.

This clonotype has just a few counts. This chain uses TRBV20-1 with TRBJ2-1; the match to TRBD2 covers 9 bases. Per germline, CDR1 DFQATT and CDR2 SNEGSKA (reference sequence). CDR3 length: 16 amino acids. The J segment lost 4 bases and the V segment lost 2 bases, leaving 9 bases of the junction unmatched. CDR3 nucleotides: TGCAGTGCTAGATCCCACCAGACTAGCGGTTACAATGAGCAGTTCTTC. It encodes CSARSHQTSGYNEQFF.

There are a few counts of this clonotype. The V and J genes are TRBV29-1 and TRBJ2-3; D possibly corresponds to TRBD1 (5 bases). This CDR3 is built from 18 residues. The V and J ends lost 6 bases and 0 bases respectively, with 25 bases between them. The germline gives CDR1 SQVTM, CDR2 ANQGSEA. In nucleotides, the CDR3 is TGCAGCGTCCCTAGGGGCACGAGAATTCTTATTAGCACAGATACGCAGTATTTT. It specifies CSVPRGTRILISTDTQYF.

This clonotype has more than one count but fewer than ten. V and J are TRBV12-3 or TRBV12-4 and TRBJ2-1; 9 nucleotides match TRBD1. The length of the CDR3 is 15 residues. Unmatched junction bases numbered 5, after V lost 5 bases and J lost 3 bases. CDR3 DNA: TGTGCCAGCAGTGACCGGGACAGGGTCTACAATGAGCAGTTCTTC. It codes for CASSDRDRVYNEQFF.

This clonotype appeared a few times. The chain recombines TRBV5-1 with TRBJ2-1; 10 positions agree with TRBD1. This CDR3 spans 16 amino acids. CDR1 and CDR2 from the germline V gene are SGHRS and YFSETQ. The trim removed 3 bases at V and 7 bases at J, leaving 10 bases unmatched. The CDR3 loop is CASSSQPGQGTNEQFF. CDR3 bases: TGCGCCAGCAGCTCTCAACCGGGACAGGGGACAAATGAGCAGTTCTTC.

The V call is TRBV28, the J call TRBJ1-2; 8 bases line up with TRBD1. This CDR3 comprises 18 residues. V dropped 2 bases and J dropped 0; count of bases not matched to a gene: 11. Germline V gene lookup returns CDR1 MDHEN and CDR2 SYDVKM. The CDR3 DNA follows: TGTGCCAGCAGTTTAAGTGCATTCGGACAGGGTCCTAACTATGGCTACACCTTC. It yields the protein CASSLSAFGQGPNYGYTF.

This rearrangement joins TRBV12-3 or TRBV12-4 to TRBJ2-1, with D tentatively TRBD2 (5 bases). V shed 6 bases and J shed 7 bases, with 16 bases lying between them. The CDR3 is 14 amino acids. CDR3 protein: CASSGLSRLNEQFF. CDR3 nucleotides: TGTGCCAGCAGCGGACTCTCACGTCTAAATGAGCAGTTCTTC.

This clonotype has a single count. This may arise from a read error, as a much more abundant clone is one base away. V usage is TRBV10-3 and J usage is TRBJ2-3; TRBD2 aligns across 9 bases. The V and J ends lost 6 bases and 1 base, in that order; junction bases with no gene match: 8. This CDR3 is 16 amino acids long. Germline V gives CDR1 ENHRY, CDR2 SYGVKD. The CDR3 sequence: CAIRETSGLGTDTQYF. For the CDR3, the DNA is TGTGCCATCAGGGAAACTAGCGGGTTGGGCACAGATACGCAGTATTTT.

This clonotype was seen only a few times. The chain recombines TRBV28 with TRBJ2-7; TRBD2 matches 9 bases. The V gene end was trimmed by 8 bases and the J gene end by 3 bases; junction bases not matched to a gene: 14. This CDR3 is built from 16 residues. Germline CDR1 is MDHEN and CDR2 is SYDVKM. The CDR3 sequence: CASSTWGLAYHYEQYF. For the CDR3, the DNA is TGTGCCAGCTCGACCTGGGGACTAGCCTATCACTACGAGCAGTACTTC.

This clonotype was counted between two and nine times. The genes are TRBV30 and TRBJ2-1; 7 positions agree with TRBD2. The V and J ends lost 1 base and 6 bases, in that order; junction bases with no gene match: 6. CDR1 is GTSNPN and CDR2 is SVGIG in the germline V gene (reference sequence). The CDR3 has 14 amino acids. The CDR3 reads CAWSGIAGFNEQFF. The CDR3 DNA follows: TGTGCCTGGAGTGGGATAGCGGGCTTCAATGAGCAGTTCTTC. Supplemented by reference TRBV30 and TRBJ2-1, the full variable domain reads SQTIHQWPATLVQPVGSPLSLECTVEGTSNPNLYWYRQAAGRGLQLLFYSVGIGQISSEVPQNLSASRPQDRQFILSSKKLLLSDSGFYLCAWSGIAGFNEQFFGPGTRLTVL.